The sequence of this T cell receptor beta chain was determined in a study of radiotherapy plus CTLA-4 blockade in lung cancer. Study outcomes and limitations: TCR clones from tumors expanded in blood after radiotherapy plus ipilimumab.

This table comes from immunoSEQ multiplex PCR, and its TCRdb copy is limited to in-frame clones, with some not included. The sample contains fewer than 150,000 clones, nearly 80% of which appear only once. This clone was counted only a few times. Its target is not known. The CDR3 runs 15 residues. V was pared by 5 bases and J by 1 base, with 11 bases between. In germline, CDR1 is SNHLY, CDR2 FYNNEI. Focal radiation plus CTLA-4 blockade with ipilimumab was administered to patients who had chemo-refractory metastatic non-small-cell lung cancer. The clonotype was recovered from a human donor with non-small cell lung cancer who had a partial response to radiotherapy plus ipilimumab. This specimen consisted of peripheral blood, obtained from a patient treated with radiotherapy plus ipilimumab. The chain combines TRBV2 with TRBJ1-4, with D maybe TRBD1 (5 bases). The chain's CDR3 is CASSLNRGTNEKLFF. Written as DNA, the CDR3 is TGTGCCAGCAGTCTGAATAGGGGAACTAATGAAAAACTGTTTTTT.